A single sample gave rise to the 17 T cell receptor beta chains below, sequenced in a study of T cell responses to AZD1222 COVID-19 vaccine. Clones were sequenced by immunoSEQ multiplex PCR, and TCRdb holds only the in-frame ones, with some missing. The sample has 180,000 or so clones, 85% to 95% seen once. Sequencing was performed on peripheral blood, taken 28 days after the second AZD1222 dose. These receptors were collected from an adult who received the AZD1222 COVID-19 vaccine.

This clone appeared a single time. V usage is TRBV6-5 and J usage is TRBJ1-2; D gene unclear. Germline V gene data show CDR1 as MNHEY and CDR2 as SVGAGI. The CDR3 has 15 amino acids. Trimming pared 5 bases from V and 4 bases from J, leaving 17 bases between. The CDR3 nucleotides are TGTGCCAGCAGTCACCCTCTGGGGATTTCCTATGGCTACACCTTC. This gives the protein CASSHPLGISYGYTF.

The DNA for the CDR3 is TGTGCCATCAGTGAGTCGTTGTTTTCTGGGGCCAACGTCCTGACTTTC. Its protein product is CAISESLFSGANVLTF. V is TRBV10-3 and J is TRBJ2-6; D not certain. The germline V gene encodes CDR1 ENHRY and CDR2 SYGVKD. The CDR3 contains 16 residues. V shed 0 bases and J shed 1 base, with 7 bases lying between them.

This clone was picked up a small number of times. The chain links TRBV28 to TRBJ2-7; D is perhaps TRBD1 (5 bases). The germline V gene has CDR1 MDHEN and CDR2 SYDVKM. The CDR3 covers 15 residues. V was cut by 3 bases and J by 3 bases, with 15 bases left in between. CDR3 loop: CASSFGATYVYEQYF. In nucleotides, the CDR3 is TGTGCCAGCAGTTTTGGGGCCACCTATGTCTACGAGCAGTACTTC.

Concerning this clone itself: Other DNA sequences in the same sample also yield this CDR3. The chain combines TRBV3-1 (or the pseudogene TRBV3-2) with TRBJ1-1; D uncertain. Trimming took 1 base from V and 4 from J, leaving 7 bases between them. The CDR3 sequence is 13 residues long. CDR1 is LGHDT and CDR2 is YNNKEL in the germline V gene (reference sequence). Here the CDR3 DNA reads TGTGCCAGCAGCCAAGTTGGGAGCACTGAAGCTTTCTTT. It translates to CASSQVGSTEAFF.

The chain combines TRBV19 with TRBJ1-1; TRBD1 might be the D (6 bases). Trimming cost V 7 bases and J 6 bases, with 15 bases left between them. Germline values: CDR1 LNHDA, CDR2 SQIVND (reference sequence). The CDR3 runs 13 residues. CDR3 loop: CASKKGVISEAFF. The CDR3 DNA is TGTGCCAGTAAAAAGGGGGTTATATCTGAAGCTTTCTTT.

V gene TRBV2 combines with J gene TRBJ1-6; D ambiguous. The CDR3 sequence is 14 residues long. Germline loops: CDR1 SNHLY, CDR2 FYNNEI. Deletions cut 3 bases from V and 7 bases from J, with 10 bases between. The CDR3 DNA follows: TGTGCCAGCAGTGACCGGGCCCAGAATTCACCCCTCCACTTT. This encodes CASSDRAQNSPLHF.

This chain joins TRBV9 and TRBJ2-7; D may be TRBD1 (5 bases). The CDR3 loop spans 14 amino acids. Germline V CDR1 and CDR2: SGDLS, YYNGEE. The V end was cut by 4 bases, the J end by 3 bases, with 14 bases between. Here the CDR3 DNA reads TGTGCCAGCAGCACAGGTGGGTCTGTCTACGAGCAGTACTTC. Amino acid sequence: CASSTGGSVYEQYF.

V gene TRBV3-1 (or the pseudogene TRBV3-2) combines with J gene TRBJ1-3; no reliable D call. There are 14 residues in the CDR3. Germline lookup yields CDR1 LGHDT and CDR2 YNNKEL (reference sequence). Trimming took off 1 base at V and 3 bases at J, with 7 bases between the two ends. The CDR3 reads CASSQVEGGNTIYF. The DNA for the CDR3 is TGTGCCAGCAGCCAAGTGGAGGGTGGAAACACCATATATTTT.

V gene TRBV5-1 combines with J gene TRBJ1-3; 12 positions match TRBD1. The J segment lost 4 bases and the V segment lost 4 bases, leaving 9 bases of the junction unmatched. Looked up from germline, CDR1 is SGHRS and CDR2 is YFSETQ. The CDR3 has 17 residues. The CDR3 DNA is TGCGCCAGCAGCCCCGGGACAGGGGGCTCGTGGGGAAACACCATATATTTT. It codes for CASSPGTGGSWGNTIYF.

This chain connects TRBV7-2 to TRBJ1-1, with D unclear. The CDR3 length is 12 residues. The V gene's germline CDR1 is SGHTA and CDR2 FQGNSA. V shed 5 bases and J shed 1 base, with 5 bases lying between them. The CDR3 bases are TGTGCCAGCAGCCCACAGAACACTGAAGCTTTCTTT. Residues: CASSPQNTEAFF.

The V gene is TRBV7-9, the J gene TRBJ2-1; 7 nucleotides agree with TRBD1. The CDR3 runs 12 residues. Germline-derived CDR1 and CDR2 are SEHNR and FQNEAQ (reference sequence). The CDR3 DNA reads TGTGCTTTCGGCGGACAGGACAATGAGCAGTTCTTC. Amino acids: CAFGGQDNEQFF.

The DNA for the CDR3 is TGTGCCAGCAGCCAAGATCAGAGCTACGGGGAGCTGTTTTTT. Its translation is CASSQDQSYGELFF. The V call is TRBV4-2, the J call TRBJ2-2, with D uncertain. The CDR3 has 14 amino acids. CDR1 is LGHNA and CDR2 is YNFKEQ in the germline V gene. V was trimmed by 0 bases and J by 7 bases, leaving 9 bases between them.

The chain's CDR3 is CASSPDGLEDTQYF. CDR3 DNA sequence: TGTGCCAGCTCACCAGACGGCCTTGAAGATACGCAGTATTTT. V and J are TRBV18 and TRBJ2-3; D gene ambiguous. The CDR3 consists of 14 residues. V was trimmed by 2 bases and J by 5 bases, leaving 11 bases between them. Germline CDR1 reads KGHSH; CDR2 reads LQKENI. The complete variable domain, with remaining parts taken from reference TRBV18 and TRBJ2-3, reads NAGVMQNPRHLVRRRGQEARLRCSPMKGHSHVYWYRQLPEEGLKFMVYLQKENIIDESGMPKERFSAEFPKEGPSILRIQQVVRGDSAAYFCASSPDGLEDTQYFGPGTRLTVL.

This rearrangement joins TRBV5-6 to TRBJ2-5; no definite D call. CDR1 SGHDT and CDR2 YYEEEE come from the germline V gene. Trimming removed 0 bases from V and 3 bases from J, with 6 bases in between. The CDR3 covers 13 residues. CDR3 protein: CASSLGGKETQYF. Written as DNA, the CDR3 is TGTGCCAGCAGCTTGGGGGGAAAAGAGACCCAGTACTTC.

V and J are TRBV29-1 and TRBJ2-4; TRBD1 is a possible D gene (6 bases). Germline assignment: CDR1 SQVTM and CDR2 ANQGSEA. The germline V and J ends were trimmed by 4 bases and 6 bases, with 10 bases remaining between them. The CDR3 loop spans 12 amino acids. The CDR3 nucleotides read TGCAGCGTTGGACAGGATGGAAACATTCAGTACTTC. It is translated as CSVGQDGNIQYF.

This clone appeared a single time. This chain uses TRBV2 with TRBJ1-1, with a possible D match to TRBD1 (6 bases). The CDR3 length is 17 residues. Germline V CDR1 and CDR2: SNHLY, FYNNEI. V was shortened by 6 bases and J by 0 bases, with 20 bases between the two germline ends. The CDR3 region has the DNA TGTGCCAGCAGGGCGACAGGCCCCCTGCTCTTGAACACTGAAGCTTTCTTT. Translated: CASRATGPLLLNTEAFF.

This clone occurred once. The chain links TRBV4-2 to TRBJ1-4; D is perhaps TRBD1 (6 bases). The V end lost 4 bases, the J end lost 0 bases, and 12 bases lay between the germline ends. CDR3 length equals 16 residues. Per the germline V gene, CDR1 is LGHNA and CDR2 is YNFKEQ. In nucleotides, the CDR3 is TGTGCCAGCAGCCCGACTAGGGGGGCAACTAATGAAAAACTGTTTTTT. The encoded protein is CASSPTRGATNEKLFF.